The 21 T cell receptor beta chains below come from one sample, sequenced in a study of control samples from healthy donors and cancer patients. TCRdb's table, derived via immunoSEQ multiplex PCR, lists solely in-frame clones and lacks some. The data contain roughly 49,000 clones, 85% to 95% of them singletons. Sequencing used PBMCs. These receptors came from a man aged 25-45 years with colorectal cancer.

This clone was seen a single time. The rearrangement links TRBV7-2 to TRBJ1-4; D might be TRBD1 (5 bases). Germline V CDR1 and CDR2: SGHTA, FQGNSA. This CDR3 is built from 13 residues. V shed 8 bases and J shed 6 bases, with 13 bases lying between them. CDR3 amino acids: CASAGTGYEKLFF. The CDR3 DNA is TGTGCCAGCGCGGGTACAGGATATGAAAAACTGTTTTTT.

Note on this clone: Germline is not matched at one junction end, which may reflect a read error. The sample contains more than one DNA sequence encoding this CDR3. The chain employs TRBV7-6 and TRBJ1-1; TRBD1 is a possible D gene (5 bases). Germline CDR1 is SGHVS and CDR2 is FNYEAQ. The CDR3 covers 16 residues. CDR3 amino acids: CASSSKTTGGNTEAFF. CDR3 bases: TGTGCCAGCAGCTCCAAAACCACCGGGGGGAACACCGAAGCTTTCTTT.

The V and J genes are TRBV19 and TRBJ1-5; D possibly corresponds to TRBD1 (5 bases). The ends were cut back, 8 bases at V and 4 bases at J, with 12 bases in the middle. There are 13 residues in the CDR3. In germline, CDR1 is LNHDA, CDR2 SQIVND (reference sequence). This CDR3 reads CASRFRGNQPQHF. CDR3 nucleotide sequence: TGTGCCAGTCGTTTTCGGGGGAATCAGCCCCAGCATTTT. Together with reference TRBV19 and TRBJ1-5, the CDR3 gives the full variable domain: DGGITQSPKYLFRKEGQNVTLSCEQNLNHDAMYWYRQDPGQGLRLIYYSQIVNDFQKGDIAEGYSVSREKKESFPLTVTSAQKNPTAFYLCASRFRGNQPQHFGDGTRLSIL.

V gene TRBV4-3 combines with J gene TRBJ2-1, with TRBD2 matching 7 bases. CDR1 is LGHNA and CDR2 is YSLEER in the germline V gene. This CDR3 has 15 amino acids. The V and J ends lost 1 base and 9 bases, in that order; junction bases with no gene match: 9. CDR3: CASSQVLHGRSEQFF. The CDR3 DNA reads as TGCGCCAGCAGCCAAGTTCTGCACGGGAGGAGTGAGCAGTTCTTC.

This clone showed up just once. The chain recombines TRBV11-2 with TRBJ2-1; D uncertain. Trimming removed 4 bases from V and 9 bases from J, with 16 bases in between. CDR3 length equals 14 residues. CDR1 and CDR2 (germline): SGHAT, FQNNGV. The CDR3: CASSSYLGVGEQFF. Here the CDR3 DNA reads TGTGCCAGCAGCTCCTATTTGGGTGTTGGTGAGCAGTTCTTC.

J is TRBJ2-1 and V is TRBV30, with TRBD1 matching 7 bases. Germline CDR1 is GTSNPN and CDR2 is SVGIG (reference sequence). The CDR3 extends over 15 amino acids. V lost 0 bases and J lost 8; bases outside the gene matches: 10. DNA of the CDR3: TGTGCCTGGAGTGTACGAGACAGGGAAAGCGATGAGCAGTTCTTC. Protein product: CAWSVRDRESDEQFF.

The V call is TRBV4-3, the J call TRBJ2-7; TRBD1 matches 9 bases. Trimming cost V 4 bases and J 4 bases; bases outside gene matches: 8. CDR3 size: 15 residues. Per the germline V gene, CDR1 is LGHNA and CDR2 is YSLEER. The CDR3 is CASSPKTGGIYEQYF. The CDR3 coding sequence is TGCGCCAGCAGCCCAAAGACAGGGGGGATATACGAGCAGTACTTC.

The gene calls are TRBV7-2 and TRBJ1-2; 7 nucleotides line up with TRBD1. V was pared by 3 bases and J by 3 bases, with 10 bases of the junction left unmatched. Germline-derived CDR1 and CDR2 are SGHTA and FQGNSA. The CDR3 is 16 amino acids. CDR3 region: CASSLDRPEWDYGYTF. CDR3 sequence (DNA): TGTGCCAGCAGCTTGGACAGGCCGGAATGGGACTATGGCTACACCTTC.

V gene TRBV7-9 combines with J gene TRBJ2-7, with 16 bases aligning to TRBD2. V was clipped by 5 bases and J by 5 bases; unmatched bases: 9. The CDR3 covers 17 residues. Germline CDR1 reads SEHNR; CDR2 reads FQNEAQ (reference sequence). Here the CDR3 reads CASSQGGLAGGRNEQYF. DNA for the CDR3: TGTGCCAGCAGCCAGGGGGGACTAGCGGGGGGGCGTAACGAGCAGTACTTC.

The J gene is TRBJ2-5, the V gene TRBV30, with TRBD1 matching 10 bases. This CDR3 has 14 amino acids. Trimming took 1 base from V and 4 from J; bases not matched to a gene: 3. Germline V CDR1 and CDR2: GTSNPN, SVGIG (reference sequence). The CDR3 protein is CAWSADRGRETQYF. CDR3 in DNA: TGTGCCTGGAGTGCCGACAGGGGGCGAGAGACCCAGTACTTC. The variable domain in full, completed from reference TRBV30 and TRBJ2-5, reads SQTIHQWPATLVQPVGSPLSLECTVEGTSNPNLYWYRQAAGRGLQLLFYSVGIGQISSEVPQNLSASRPQDRQFILSSKKLLLSDSGFYLCAWSADRGRETQYFGPGTRLLVL.

This clone was observed once. The J gene is TRBJ2-3, the V gene TRBV19; 9 bases are a match to TRBD1. CDR1 LNHDA and CDR2 SQIVND come from the germline V gene (reference sequence). The CDR3 is 15 residues long. Losses at the gene ends were 5 bases for V and 6 bases for J; bases not matched to a gene: 9. The CDR3 protein is CASSGGGQGWDTQYF. For the CDR3, the DNA is TGTGCCAGTAGTGGGGGGGGACAGGGTTGGGATACGCAGTATTTT.

The chain links TRBV14 to TRBJ1-1; perhaps TRBD1 as D (6 bases). V was clipped by 1 base and J by 0 bases, with 12 bases between them. Per the germline V gene, CDR1 is SGHDN and CDR2 is FVKESK. The CDR3 totals 16 residues. The CDR3 sequence is CASSQGQGFMNTEAFF. CDR3 coding DNA: TGTGCCAGCAGCCAAGGGCAGGGGTTCATGAACACTGAAGCTTTCTTT.

The rearrangement links TRBV7-8 to TRBJ2-2; possibly TRBD1 for D (5 bases). V lost 5 bases to trimming and J lost 5 bases, with 12 bases between them. This CDR3 has 14 residues. Germline-derived CDR1 and CDR2 are SGHVS and FQNEAQ. In nucleotides, the CDR3 is TGTGCCAGCAGCCTTCGACAGAGAACCGGGGAGCTGTTTTTT. Translated: CASSLRQRTGELFF. The whole variable domain, filled in from reference TRBV7-8 and TRBJ2-2, reads GAGVSQSPRYKVAKRGQDVALRCDPISGHVSLFWYQQALGQGPEFLTYFQNEAQLDKSGLPSDRFFAERPEGSVSTLKIQRTQQEDSAVYLCASSLRQRTGELFFGEGSRLTVL.

V usage is TRBV18 and J usage is TRBJ2-1; TRBD2 is a possible D gene (5 bases). The CDR3 totals 14 residues. The V end lost 2 bases, the J end lost 0 bases, and 5 bases lay between the germline ends. The V gene's germline CDR1 is KGHSH and CDR2 LQKENI. Written as DNA, the CDR3 is TGTGCCAGCTCACCAGGGAGCTCCTACAATGAGCAGTTCTTC. As protein: CASSPGSSYNEQFF.

The gene calls are TRBV7-2 and TRBJ2-3; TRBD2 might be the D (6 bases). The V gene's germline CDR1 is SGHTA and CDR2 FQGNSA. This CDR3 is built from 15 residues. Trimming pared 1 base from V and 2 bases from J, leaving 10 bases between. DNA for the CDR3: TGTGCCAGCAGCTTAGGGGGACTTAACACAGATACGCAGTATTTT. Its translation: CASSLGGLNTDTQYF.

V and J are TRBV10-3 and TRBJ2-4, with 9 nucleotides matching TRBD2. The germline CDR1 and CDR2 sequences are ENHRY and SYGVKD. J was trimmed by 4 bases and V by 0 bases; bases with no gene match: 10. This CDR3 is 18 amino acids long. The CDR3 coding sequence is TGTGCCATCAGTGAGTCGGGTTTAGCGGGGGCCACGAAAAACATTCAGTACTTC. It specifies CAISESGLAGATKNIQYF.

This chain joins TRBV4-1 and TRBJ2-7; 7 bases are shared with TRBD1. The germline V gene has CDR1 MGHRA and CDR2 YSYEKL. The CDR3 has 16 residues. V lost 2 bases and J lost 6; bases outside the gene matches: 13. CDR3 loop: CASSQTRAGGRGEQYF. CDR3 nucleotide sequence: TGCGCCAGCAGCCAAACTAGGGCAGGGGGACGCGGCGAGCAGTACTTC.

The genes are TRBV6-5 and TRBJ2-3; perhaps TRBD2 as D (6 bases). The CDR3 consists of 15 residues. Trimming took 3 bases from V and 1 from J, leaving 11 bases between them. From germline, CDR1 is MNHEY and CDR2 SVGAGI. The CDR3 region has the DNA TGTGCCAGCAGTTATGGGGACTTAGGCACAGATACGCAGTATTTT. Protein product: CASSYGDLGTDTQYF.

V usage is TRBV27 and J usage is TRBJ2-2, with D hard to call. Germline-derived CDR1 and CDR2 are MNHEY and SMNVEV (reference sequence). CDR3 length equals 16 residues. The V and J ends lost 5 bases and 6 bases respectively, with 19 bases between them. The CDR3 DNA follows: TGTGCCAGCAGTCCTACCTGGCAGGCCGGACCCGGGGAGCTGTTTTTT. This sequence encodes CASSPTWQAGPGELFF.

This clone was observed a single time. This chain joins TRBV5-4 and TRBJ1-2; tentative D call: TRBD1 (5 bases). V lost 4 bases and J 3 bases, leaving 22 bases between the germline ends. This CDR3 spans 17 amino acids. The V gene's germline CDR1 is SGHNT and CDR2 YYREEE (reference sequence). The CDR3 region is CASSRRQKLSFDYGYTF. In nucleotides, the CDR3 is TGTGCCAGCAGCCGTCGACAGAAATTAAGCTTCGACTATGGCTACACCTTC.

This clone appeared once. This sequence joins TRBV9 and TRBJ1-2; the D gene is possibly TRBD1 (6 bases). Per the germline V gene, CDR1 is SGDLS and CDR2 is YYNGEE. V lost 4 bases to trimming and J lost 2 bases, with 9 bases between them. The CDR3 extends over 13 amino acids. Here the CDR3 reads CASSRQENYGYTF. Here the CDR3 DNA reads TGTGCCAGCAGCAGACAGGAAAACTATGGCTACACCTTC.